This T cell receptor (beta chain) was retrieved from a study of blood T cell repertoires in COVID-19. Germline V gene data show CDR1 as PRHDT and CDR2 as FYEKMQ (reference sequence). The junction had 3 bases not matched to a gene; V was cut back by 4 bases and J by 3 bases. The CDR3 extends over 14 amino acids. Original analysis: Amplification with reference gene primers provided the estimates of nucleated cell counts. Only in-frame clones appear in the TCRdb table, and some are missing; sequencing was by immunoSEQ multiplex PCR. The D gene and trimming were derived from the DNA, and the V and J assignments and clone size from that table. Of about 500,000 clones in the sample, around nine tenths are singletons; the top ten hold around 8%. Recruited during active infection, patients (from Seattle) were subsequently followed longitudinally.

The chain joins TRBV13 to TRBJ2-7, with 10 positions matching TRBD1. This sequence originates from a woman in her 50s with COVID-19, enrolled during active disease. Sequenced material: peripheral blood. This chain's CDR3 is CASSSRDRGYEQYF. DNA of the CDR3: TGTGCCAGCAGCTCCCGGGACAGGGGCTACGAGCAGTACTTC.